This paragraph covers one TCR beta chain sequence. In the source study's methods: The assay estimated nucleated cells by amplifying reference gene primers. This table comes from immunoSEQ multiplex PCR, and its TCRdb copy is limited to in-frame clones, with some not included. Clone size and V and J calls were adopted from that table, with D and trimming inferred from the DNA. Among some 190,000 clones listed, 70% to 90% were seen once. Trimming cost V 3 bases and J 3 bases; bases outside gene matches: 8. The CDR3 totals 15 residues. Germline lookup yields CDR1 PRHDT and CDR2 FYEKMQ (reference sequence). The sample belongs to a study of blood T cell repertoires in COVID-19. Background on the study: Spain, Italy and the United States supplied samples that represented acute and convalescent COVID-19. Sources were T cells, B-cell-depleted T cells, or PBMCs; the material itself was cDNA or gDNA.

The source of this sequence is a woman in her 40s who had recovered from COVID-19. The chain uses TRBV13 and TRBJ2-7; 7 nucleotides match TRBD1. Sequencing used peripheral blood. The CDR3 DNA reads as TGTGCCAGCAGCTTTGGGGGACAGTCTAACTACGAGCAGTACTTC. It is translated as CASSFGGQSNYEQYF.